These 29 T cell receptor beta chains originate from one sample sequenced in a study of blood T cells in healthy people across ages. Next came a second PCR, run for 7 to 11 cycles, which used a sample-barcoded 5' primer along with a J-beta primer mix. TCRdb analysed the 5' RACE reads with MiXCR anew, one entry per CDR3 protein. The table lists around 1,600,000 distinct CDR3 sequences, 35% to 45% of them singletons. Sequenced material: blood. The receptors derive from a woman between 18 and 29 years old in good health.

This chain uses TRBV12-3 or TRBV12-4 with TRBJ1-5; D possibly corresponds to TRBD1 (5 bases). The CDR3 covers 17 residues. V shed 0 bases and J shed 1 base, with 13 bases lying between them. This CDR3 is CASSLARAGPSNQPQHF. For the CDR3, the DNA is TGTGCCAGCAGTTTAGCGCGGGCGGGGCCCAGCAATCAGCCCCAGCATTTT.

The chain links TRBV10-2 to TRBJ1-1, with D hard to call. V lost 3 bases to trimming and J lost 4 bases, with 18 bases between them. The CDR3 sequence is 16 residues long. CDR1 and CDR2 (germline): WSHSY, SAAADI. The CDR3 DNA follows: TGCGCCAGCAGTGAAGATCGGTTTTGGGGTTCCACTGAAGCTTTCTTT. This gives the protein CASSEDRFWGSTEAFF.

This clonotype was counted many times. The rearrangement uses TRBV6-5 and TRBJ2-1; 7 nucleotides line up with TRBD1. V dropped 2 bases and J dropped 6; count of bases not matched to a gene: 4. The CDR3 sequence is 14 residues long. Germline V gives CDR1 MNHEY, CDR2 SVGAGI. Written as DNA, the CDR3 is TGTGCCAGCAGTTACATACAGGGGCGCAATGAGCAGTTCTTC. This translates into CASSYIQGRNEQFF.

This clonotype was seen many times. V is TRBV10-3 and J is TRBJ1-5; the D gene is possibly TRBD1 (5 bases). Germline values: CDR1 ENHRY, CDR2 SYGVKD. Trimming cost V 5 bases and J 3 bases, with 11 bases left between them. This CDR3 comprises 14 residues. The CDR3 here is CAISPQENNQPQHF. In DNA, the CDR3 is TGTGCCATCAGTCCACAGGAAAACAATCAGCCCCAGCATTTT.

V and J are TRBV5-1 and TRBJ1-2, with D maybe TRBD1 (6 bases). Germline assignment: CDR1 SGHRS and CDR2 YFSETQ. V was pared by 7 bases and J by 7 bases, with 20 bases between. This CDR3 has 14 residues. Written as DNA, the CDR3 is TGCGCCAGCCGCGTGGCACAGGGTGAATTTGGCTACACCTTC. Translated: CASRVAQGEFGYTF.

This clonotype appeared a few times. This chain joins TRBV12-3 or TRBV12-4 and TRBJ2-4, with a possible D match to TRBD2 (5 bases). CDR3 length equals 12 residues. Trimming shortened V by 3 bases and J by 13 bases, and 13 bases separated the two germline ends. CDR3 protein: CASSFGIGEQYF. CDR3 in DNA: TGTGCCAGCAGTTTCGGGATAGGAGAGCAGTACTTC.

The V gene is TRBV27, the J gene TRBJ2-5, with D unclear. The germline CDR1 and CDR2 sequences are MNHEY and SMNVEV (reference sequence). Trimming left V 6 bases short and J 3 bases short, with 5 bases between. The CDR3 has 11 amino acids. CDR3 nucleotides: TGTGCCAGCAGGAGAAAAGAGACCCAGTACTTC. It is translated as CASRRKETQYF.

This clonotype was seen a handful of times. The rearrangement uses TRBV29-1 and TRBJ2-4; maybe TRBD2 (5 bases). CDR1 is SQVTM, CDR2 ANQGSEA, per germline. The CDR3 runs 13 residues. Deletions cut 6 bases from V and 13 bases from J, with 22 bases between. The CDR3: CSVLPRASNEQYF. In DNA form, the CDR3 reads TGCAGCGTCCTCCCGAGGGCGTCGAATGAGCAGTACTTC. Full variable domain (missing parts from reference TRBV29-1 and TRBJ2-4): SAVISQKPSRDICQRGTSLTIQCQVDSQVTMMFWYRQQPGQSLTLIATANQGSEATYESGFVIDKFPISRPNLTFSTLTVSNMSPEDSSIYLCSVLPRASNEQYFGAGTRLSVL.

This clonotype appeared a few times. The V gene is TRBV4-2, the J gene TRBJ2-7, with TRBD2 matching over 10 bases. The CDR3 consists of 17 residues. The trim removed 1 base at V and 0 bases at J, leaving 6 bases unmatched. Looked up from germline, CDR1 is LGHNA and CDR2 is YNFKEQ. This CDR3 is CASSQVSGGALSYEQYF. The DNA for the CDR3 is TGTGCCAGCAGCCAAGTGAGCGGGGGGGCACTCTCCTACGAGCAGTACTTC.

The chain combines TRBV29-1 with TRBJ1-1; TRBD1 agrees at 7 bases. Trimming at V came to 5 bases and at J to 1 base, leaving 7 bases not matched to a gene. This CDR3 comprises 14 residues. The germline gives CDR1 SQVTM, CDR2 ANQGSEA. The CDR3 spells CSVYSGTANTEAFF. CDR3 DNA sequence: TGCAGCGTTTACTCCGGGACAGCGAACACTGAAGCTTTCTTT. The complete variable domain, with remaining parts taken from reference TRBV29-1 and TRBJ1-1, reads SAVISQKPSRDICQRGTSLTIQCQVDSQVTMMFWYRQQPGQSLTLIATANQGSEATYESGFVIDKFPISRPNLTFSTLTVSNMSPEDSSIYLCSVYSGTANTEAFFGQGTRLTVV.

The chain uses TRBV11-3 and TRBJ2-5; 12 positions match TRBD1. Germline-derived CDR1 and CDR2 are SGHNT and YENEEA. CDR3 length equals 16 residues. V shed 2 bases and J 4 bases; nucleotides not matched to a gene: 5. The CDR3 nucleotides are TGTGCCAGCAGCTTAACCGGGACAGGGGGCCGAGAGACCCAGTACTTC. This gives the protein CASSLTGTGGRETQYF.

The sample holds a few counts of this clonotype. The J gene is TRBJ2-1, the V gene TRBV7-2; 7 bases fit TRBD1. The V gene end was trimmed by 5 bases and the J gene end by 13 bases; junction bases not matched to a gene: 8. In germline, CDR1 is SGHTA, CDR2 FQGNSA. This CDR3 comprises 12 residues. This CDR3 is CASSKRDSHQFF. The DNA for the CDR3 is TGTGCCAGCAGCAAAAGGGACAGCCACCAGTTCTTC.

This clonotype was picked up a small number of times. The chain joins TRBV12-3 or TRBV12-4 to TRBJ1-1; D uncertain. This CDR3 has 14 amino acids. Trimming shortened V by 6 bases and J by 0 bases, and 11 bases separated the two germline ends. As DNA, the CDR3 is TGTGCCAGCAGGCTCCTCGGGGTGAACACTGAAGCTTTCTTT. Translating it yields CASRLLGVNTEAFF.

This clonotype has more than one count but fewer than ten. The chain carries TRBV27 and TRBJ2-1; 9 positions match TRBD2. This CDR3 comprises 15 residues. Germline CDR1 is MNHEY and CDR2 is SMNVEV (reference sequence). V lost 3 bases to trimming and J lost 6 bases; unmatched junction nucleotides: 6. The CDR3 bases are TGTGCCAGCAGTTTCGCGGGAGGGCCGGTCAATGAGCAGTTCTTC. It codes for CASSFAGGPVNEQFF.

This clonotype has more than one count but fewer than ten. The chain joins TRBV27 to TRBJ1-6; D is perhaps TRBD1 (5 bases). CDR1 and CDR2 (germline): MNHEY, SMNVEV (reference sequence). The CDR3 spans 14 residues. V was shortened by 3 bases and J by 7 bases, with 10 bases between the two germline ends. CDR3 amino acids: CASSFGGENSPLHF. CDR3 DNA sequence: TGTGCCAGCAGTTTCGGGGGGGAGAATTCACCCCTCCACTTT.

The rearrangement uses TRBV28 and TRBJ1-2, with TRBD1 as a possible D gene (5 bases). V lost 1 base to trimming and J lost 5 bases, with 23 bases between them. The CDR3 has 18 residues. Germline loops: CDR1 MDHEN, CDR2 SYDVKM. The CDR3 sequence: CASSLSIVPGASSYGYTF. The CDR3 DNA is TGTGCCAGCAGTTTATCTATCGTCCCCGGGGCTAGCTCTTATGGCTACACCTTC.

Written as DNA, the CDR3 is TGTGCCACTGGGCGGGGACCGGTGTCCTACGAGCAGTACTTC. Translated, it gives CATGRGPVSYEQYF. The chain links TRBV24-1 to TRBJ2-7; weak D call: TRBD2 (6 bases). This CDR3 contains 14 residues. Deletions cut 10 bases from V and 1 base from J, with 16 bases between. From germline, CDR1 is KGHDR and CDR2 SFDVKD.

This clonotype was counted only a few times. The chain carries TRBV3-1 and TRBJ1-4, with 8 bases lining up with TRBD1. The V and J ends lost 3 bases and 6 bases, in that order; junction bases with no gene match: 6. The germline gives CDR1 LGHDT, CDR2 YNNKEL (reference sequence). The CDR3 has 15 residues. The CDR3 loop reads CASSHTGGMDEKLFF. As DNA, the CDR3 is TGTGCCAGCAGCCATACAGGGGGGATGGATGAAAAACTGTTTTTT.

This clonotype was seen more than once but under ten times. The gene calls are TRBV29-1 and TRBJ1-5; TRBD1 might be the D (6 bases). This CDR3 region has 16 residues. Trimming took off 6 bases at V and 2 bases at J, with 20 bases between the two ends. Germline V CDR1 and CDR2: SQVTM, ANQGSEA. Written as DNA, the CDR3 is TGCAGCGTCCTAGTCGCCGGGACAAGCGGCAATCAGCCCCAGCATTTT. Translation: CSVLVAGTSGNQPQHF. The whole variable domain, filled in from reference TRBV29-1 and TRBJ1-5, reads SAVISQKPSRDICQRGTSLTIQCQVDSQVTMMFWYRQQPGQSLTLIATANQGSEATYESGFVIDKFPISRPNLTFSTLTVSNMSPEDSSIYLCSVLVAGTSGNQPQHFGDGTRLSIL.

The chain employs TRBV29-1 and TRBJ2-2; D assignment may be TRBD1 or TRBD2 (5 bases each). Germline V CDR1 and CDR2: SQVTM, ANQGSEA. The ends were cut back, 5 bases at V and 3 bases at J, with 16 bases in the middle. The CDR3 is 15 amino acids. CDR3 bases: TGCAGCGTTCGGGGCTCCCCCAGGGACACCGGGGAGCTGTTTTTT. Translating it yields CSVRGSPRDTGELFF.

The chain uses TRBV7-2 and TRBJ2-7; D may be TRBD2 (6 bases). V was pared by 2 bases and J by 4 bases, with 15 bases between. Looked up from germline, CDR1 is SGHTA and CDR2 is FQGNSA. CDR3 length: 15 residues. The CDR3 DNA reads TGTGCCAGCAGCTTAAGTCACCGCGGGGCGTACGAGCAGTACTTC. Amino acid sequence: CASSLSHRGAYEQYF. The entire variable domain, with the rest obtained from reference TRBV7-2 and TRBJ2-7, is as follows: GAGVSQSPSNKVTEKGKDVELRCDPISGHTALYWYRQSLGQGLEFLIYFQGNSAPDKSGLPSDRFSAERTGGSVSTLTIQRTQQEDSAVYLCASSLSHRGAYEQYFGPGTRLTVT.

The chain links TRBV15 to TRBJ2-1, with 13 bases fitting TRBD2. The germline gives CDR1 LNHNV, CDR2 YYDKDF (reference sequence). This CDR3 has 16 residues. The ends lost 3 bases at V and 5 bases at J; junction bases unmatched: 4. The CDR3 is CATSRGGTSGNNEQFF. For the CDR3, the DNA is TGTGCCACCAGCAGGGGAGGGACTAGCGGGAACAATGAGCAGTTCTTC.

J is TRBJ2-6 and V is TRBV6-4; D is undetermined. Between the trimmed V and J ends, which lost 0 bases and 0 bases, there was a span of 6 bases. CDR1 and CDR2 from the germline V gene are MRHNA and SNTAGT. The CDR3 totals 16 residues. The CDR3 region has the DNA TGTGCCAGCAGTGACTCTACAGCCTCTGGGGCCAACGTCCTGACTTTC. This encodes CASSDSTASGANVLTF.

A few counts support this clonotype. The chain joins TRBV25-1 to TRBJ2-3; unclear D gene. This CDR3 is 15 amino acids long. Germline CDR1 reads MGHDK; CDR2 reads SYGVNS. V dropped 4 bases and J dropped 2 bases, with 13 bases sitting between them. The CDR3 sequence is CASSGWIGYTDTQYF. CDR3 DNA sequence: TGTGCCAGCAGTGGTTGGATCGGCTACACAGATACGCAGTATTTT.

This clonotype was observed a few times. V is TRBV7-4 and J is TRBJ1-4; tentative D call: TRBD1 (5 bases). Trimming removed 2 bases from V and 8 bases from J, with 24 bases in between. Germline V gives CDR1 SGHVT, CDR2 SQSDAQ. The CDR3 spans 18 residues. The CDR3 DNA reads as TGTGCCAGCAGCTTATGGGGGGGGAAGATTACCCGGGACGAAAAACTGTTTTTT. The encoded protein is CASSLWGGKITRDEKLFF.

The V call is TRBV20-1, the J call TRBJ2-5; no firm D call. The germline V gene has CDR1 DFQATT and CDR2 SNEGSKA (reference sequence). This CDR3 has 14 residues. V gave up 5 bases and J gave up 4 bases, with 17 bases separating them. CDR3 DNA: TGCAGTGCTGGATCCCAATTGGGAAGAGAGACCCAGTACTTC. Translation gives CSAGSQLGRETQYF.

The gene calls are TRBV11-2 and TRBJ2-1; 10 nucleotides match TRBD1. The CDR3 is made up of 18 amino acids. The germline gives CDR1 SGHAT, CDR2 FQNNGV. With 5 bases clipped from V and 5 bases from J, the junction kept 15 bases outside the gene matches. CDR3: CASSQRYPGQGLDNEQFF. The CDR3 bases are TGTGCCAGCAGCCAGCGGTACCCGGGACAGGGGCTCGACAATGAGCAGTTCTTC.

This chain links TRBV27 with TRBJ2-4, with D possibly TRBD1 on 6 matching bases. CDR1 MNHEY and CDR2 SMNVEV come from the germline V gene (reference sequence). CDR3 size: 14 residues. Trimming took off 5 bases at V and 5 bases at J, with 13 bases between the two ends. As DNA, the CDR3 is TGTGCCAGCAGTGCCGCAGGGGTAGAAAACATTCAGTACTTC. This gives the protein CASSAAGVENIQYF.

This clonotype was recorded a few times. V gene TRBV20-1 combines with J gene TRBJ2-7; 7 positions match TRBD2. CDR1 DFQATT and CDR2 SNEGSKA come from the germline V gene (reference sequence). J was trimmed by 7 bases and V by 5 bases; bases with no gene match: 11. CDR3 length: 13 residues. The CDR3 region has the DNA TGCAGTGCTGGGACGGGAGGATACAATGAGCAGTACTTC. Amino acids: CSAGTGGYNEQYF.